This passage covers 14 T cell receptor beta chains from one sample sequenced in a study of metastatic and nonmetastatic thyroid tumors. Before thyroid surgery, none of the patients had received any treatment. Using MiXCR, TCRdb reanalyzed the PCR reads. The table has tens of thousands of clones, around 14% seen once. Sequenced sample: blood. The receptors were sampled from a female donor with papillary thyroid cancer or a benign thyroid nodule (not recorded which). Some clones in this sample may be carry-over from other donors' samples.

Sample share makes this clone medium-sized (0.01 to 0.1%). The genes are TRBV4-3 and TRBJ2-6; D is unclear. Germline V gene data show CDR1 as LGHNA and CDR2 as YSLEER. V lost 0 bases and J 0 bases, leaving 9 bases between the germline ends. This CDR3 has 17 residues. The CDR3 DNA sequence: TGCGCCAGCAGCCAAGATGCGGTGCGCTCTGGGGCCAACGTCCTGACTTTC. Translation gives CASSQDAVRSGANVLTF.

This clone is judged medium-sized (0.01 to 0.1%). The genes are TRBV28 and TRBJ2-7; TRBD2 matches 12 bases. The trim removed 2 bases at V and 3 bases at J, leaving 2 bases unmatched. In germline, CDR1 is MDHEN, CDR2 SYDVKM. The length of the CDR3 is 15 residues. The CDR3 reads CASSLGTSGLYEQYF. The DNA of the CDR3 is TGTGCCAGCAGTTTAGGGACTAGCGGGCTCTACGAGCAGTACTTC.

At least ten counts were recorded for this clone. This may be a read error: a much more frequent sequence differs by one nucleotide. The chain is built from TRBV15 and TRBJ2-3, with TRBD2 matching over 7 bases. The germline CDR1 and CDR2 sequences are LNHNV and YYDKDF (reference sequence). Losses at the gene ends were 0 bases for V and 8 bases for J; bases not matched to a gene: 11. The CDR3 length is 16 residues. The CDR3 DNA reads TGTGCCACCAGCAGAGATCTAGCGGAGCCCAATCGTACGCAGTATTTT. It translates to CATSRDLAEPNRTQYF.

This clone was counted many times. The V and J genes are TRBV24-1 and TRBJ2-1; D gene uncertain. V lost 5 bases and J 7 bases, leaving 11 bases between the germline ends. Germline CDR1 is KGHDR and CDR2 is SFDVKD. The CDR3 totals 13 residues. The CDR3 region has the DNA TGTGCCACCAGTGGGGGTACAAGAAATGAGCAGTTCTTC. This codes for CATSGGTRNEQFF.

V gene TRBV4-1 combines with J gene TRBJ1-5; no reliable D call. The length of the CDR3 is 13 residues. Trimming left V 3 bases short and J 0 bases short, with 3 bases between. In germline, CDR1 is MGHRA, CDR2 YSYEKL. In DNA form, the CDR3 reads TGCGCCAGCAGCCAGTATAGCAATCAGCCCCAGCATTTT. Translation: CASSQYSNQPQHF.

This clone was recorded many times. V usage is TRBV2 and J usage is TRBJ2-1; TRBD1 aligns across 10 bases. The CDR3 sequence is 15 residues long. Germline assignment: CDR1 SNHLY and CDR2 FYNNEI. Germline trimming cut 5 bases from V and 3 bases from J; bases unmatched to any gene: 4. The CDR3 nucleotides are TGTGCCAGCAGTTCGACAGGGGGCTTCTACAATGAGCAGTTCTTC. This codes for CASSSTGGFYNEQFF.

This clone came up many times. The gene calls are TRBV6-4 and TRBJ2-7, with TRBD1 matching 8 bases. The germline V gene has CDR1 MRHNA and CDR2 SNTAGT. CDR3 length equals 14 residues. With 5 bases clipped from V and 6 bases from J, the junction kept 9 bases outside the gene matches. The CDR3 DNA is TGTGCCAGCAGTATCCCGAGTGACAGGGGCGAGCAGTACTTC. This codes for CASSIPSDRGEQYF.

The V gene is TRBV30, the J gene TRBJ1-2; D is undetermined. The CDR3 is 10 amino acids. Germline CDR1 reads GTSNPN; CDR2 reads SVGIG (reference sequence). The germline V and J ends were trimmed by 3 bases and 7 bases, with 6 bases remaining between them. The CDR3 nucleotides are TGTGCCTGGAGGTCTGTTGGCTACACCTTC. It translates to CAWRSVGYTF.

Comments on this clone: Other DNA variants within this sample encode the same CDR3. V and J are TRBV28 and TRBJ1-5, with TRBD1 matching 8 bases. With V trimmed by 3 bases and J by 6 bases, 13 bases remained unmatched. CDR1 and CDR2 from the germline V gene are MDHEN and SYDVKM. The CDR3 loop spans 17 amino acids. The DNA of the CDR3 is TGTGCCAGCAGTTTGCCGGGGCAGGGGGCATCGGTTCAGCCCCAGCATTTT. Residues: CASSLPGQGASVQPQHF.

This clone was picked up many times. V is TRBV20-1 and J is TRBJ2-1; a possible D gene is TRBD1 (6 bases). The V end lost 0 bases, the J end lost 5 bases, and 17 bases lay between the germline ends. Germline V CDR1 and CDR2: DFQATT, SNEGSKA (reference sequence). The CDR3 spans 16 residues. The CDR3 here is CSARDSTGIPNNEQFF. CDR3 in DNA: TGCAGTGCTAGAGACTCAACAGGGATTCCCAACAATGAGCAGTTCTTC.

About this clone: Its ends do not fully match the called genes, so a read error is possible. This chain links TRBV28 with TRBJ2-5; D possibly corresponds to TRBD2 (6 bases). Germline V gene data show CDR1 as MDHEN and CDR2 as SYDVKM. This CDR3 is built from 17 residues. The CDR3 region is CASSLSRGDSKWNERFF. The CDR3 region has the DNA TGTGCCAGCAGTTTATCCCGAGGGGACTCAAAGTGGAATGAGCGGTTCTTC.

Many counts were recorded for this clone. The chain employs TRBV4-1 and TRBJ1-1; D remains ambiguous. Germline CDR1 reads MGHRA; CDR2 reads YSYEKL. V gave up 3 bases and J gave up 3 bases, with 11 bases separating them. CDR3 length: 14 residues. The CDR3 is CASSQGLSDTEAFF. CDR3 in DNA: TGCGCCAGCAGCCAGGGCCTGTCGGACACTGAAGCTTTCTTT.

This clone was observed many times. The V call is TRBV7-9, the J call TRBJ1-2; D perhaps matches TRBD1 (6 bases). CDR3 length: 13 residues. Trimming left V 3 bases short and J 1 base short, with 6 bases between. Germline lookup yields CDR1 SEHNR and CDR2 FQNEAQ (reference sequence). The CDR3 sequence: CASSLDSNYGYTF. The CDR3 region has the DNA TGTGCCAGCAGCTTGGACAGTAACTATGGCTACACCTTC. Filled out from reference TRBV7-9 and TRBJ1-2, the complete variable domain reads DTGVSQNPRHKITKRGQNVTFRCDPISEHNRLYWYRQTLGQGPEFLTYFQNEAQLEKSRLLSDRFSAERPKGSFSTLEIQRTEQGDSAMYLCASSLDSNYGYTFGSGTRLTVV.

This clone was picked up many times. Within the sample, other DNA sequences also encode this same CDR3. The V gene is TRBV4-1, the J gene TRBJ1-4; D is ambiguous. Germline-derived CDR1 and CDR2 are MGHRA and YSYEKL. Trimming stripped 4 bases from V and 0 bases from J, with 9 bases between. The length of the CDR3 is 15 residues. The CDR3 DNA reads TGCGCCAGCAGCCCTTACACCACAACTAATGAAAAACTGTTTTTT. It specifies CASSPYTTTNEKLFF.